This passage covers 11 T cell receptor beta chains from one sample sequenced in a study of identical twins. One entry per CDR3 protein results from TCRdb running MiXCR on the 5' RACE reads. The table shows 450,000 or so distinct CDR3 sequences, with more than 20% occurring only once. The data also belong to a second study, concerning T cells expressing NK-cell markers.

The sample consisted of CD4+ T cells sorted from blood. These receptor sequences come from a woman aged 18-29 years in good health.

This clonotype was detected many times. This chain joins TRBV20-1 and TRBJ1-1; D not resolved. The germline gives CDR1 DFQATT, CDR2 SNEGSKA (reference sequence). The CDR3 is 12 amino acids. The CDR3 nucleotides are TGCAGCGCACGGACGGTGAACACTGAAGCTTTCTTT. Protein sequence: CSARTVNTEAFF.

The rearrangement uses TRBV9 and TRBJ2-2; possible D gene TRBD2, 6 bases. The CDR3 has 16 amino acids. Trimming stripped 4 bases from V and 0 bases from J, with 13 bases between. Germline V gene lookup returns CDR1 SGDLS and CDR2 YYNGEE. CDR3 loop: CASSYGAGPNTGELFF. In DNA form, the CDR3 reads TGTGCCAGCAGCTATGGGGCGGGACCGAACACCGGGGAGCTGTTTTTT.

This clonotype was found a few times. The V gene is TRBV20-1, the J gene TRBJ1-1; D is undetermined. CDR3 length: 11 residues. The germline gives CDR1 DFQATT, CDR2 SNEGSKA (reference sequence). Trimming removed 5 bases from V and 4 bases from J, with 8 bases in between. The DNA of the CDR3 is TGCAGTGCTCATAGGAGCACTGAAGCTTTCTTT. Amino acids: CSAHRSTEAFF.

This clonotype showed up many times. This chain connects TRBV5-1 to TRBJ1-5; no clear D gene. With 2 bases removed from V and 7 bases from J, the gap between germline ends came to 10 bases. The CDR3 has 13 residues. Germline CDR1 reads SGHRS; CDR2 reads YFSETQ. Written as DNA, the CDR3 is TGCGCCAGCAGCTTAATGTCTGACCAGCCCCAGCATTTT. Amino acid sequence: CASSLMSDQPQHF.

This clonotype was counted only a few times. As DNA, the CDR3 is TGCGCCAGCAGTGAGTCCCGGAGAAACAGTGCGGATGGCTACACCTTC. Its translation: CASSESRRNSADGYTF. V gene TRBV10-1 combines with J gene TRBJ1-2; D remains ambiguous. The CDR3 sequence is 16 residues long. Trimming took off 0 bases at V and 6 bases at J, with 17 bases between the two ends. Per germline, CDR1 WNHNN and CDR2 SYGVQD (reference sequence).

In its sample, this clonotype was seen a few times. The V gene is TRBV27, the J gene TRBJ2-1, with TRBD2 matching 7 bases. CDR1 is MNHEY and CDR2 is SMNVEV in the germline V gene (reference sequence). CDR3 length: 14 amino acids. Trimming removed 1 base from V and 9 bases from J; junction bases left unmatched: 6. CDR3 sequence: CASSLWEGKSEQFF. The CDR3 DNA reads TGTGCCAGCAGTTTATGGGAGGGGAAGAGTGAGCAGTTCTTC.

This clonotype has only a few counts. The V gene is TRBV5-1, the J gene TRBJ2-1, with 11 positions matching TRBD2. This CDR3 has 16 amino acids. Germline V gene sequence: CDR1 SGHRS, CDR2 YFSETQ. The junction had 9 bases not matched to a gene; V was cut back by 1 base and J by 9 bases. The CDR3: CASSLYLAGGAFEQFF. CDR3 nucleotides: TGCGCCAGCAGCTTGTACCTAGCGGGAGGAGCATTTGAGCAGTTCTTC.

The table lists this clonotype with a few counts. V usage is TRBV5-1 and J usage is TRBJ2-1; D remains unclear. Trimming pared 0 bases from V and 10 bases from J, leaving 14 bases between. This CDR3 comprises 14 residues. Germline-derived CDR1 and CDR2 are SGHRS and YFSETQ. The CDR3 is CASSLAGYPDEQFF. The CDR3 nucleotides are TGCGCCAGCAGCTTGGCCGGCTACCCTGACGAGCAGTTCTTC.

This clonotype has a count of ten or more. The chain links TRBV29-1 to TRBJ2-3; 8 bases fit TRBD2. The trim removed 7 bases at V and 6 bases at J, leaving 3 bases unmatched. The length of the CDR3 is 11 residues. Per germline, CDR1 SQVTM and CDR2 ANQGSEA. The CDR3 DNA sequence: TGCAGCGCGACTAGCGACGATACGCAGTATTTT. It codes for CSATSDDTQYF.

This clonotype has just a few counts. CDR3 sequence (DNA): TGTGCCAGCAGTCCCTCCCCCGAGAGGGAGACCCAGTACTTC. Amino acid sequence: CASSPSPERETQYF. The chain has TRBV28 and TRBJ2-5; D unresolved. The CDR3 is 14 amino acids. Trimming cost V 5 bases and J 5 bases, with 15 bases left between them. Germline V CDR1 and CDR2: MDHEN, SYDVKM.

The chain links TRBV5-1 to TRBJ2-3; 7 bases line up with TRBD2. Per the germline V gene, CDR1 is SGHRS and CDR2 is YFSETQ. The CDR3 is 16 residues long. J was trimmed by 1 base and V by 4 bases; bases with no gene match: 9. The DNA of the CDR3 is TGCGCCAGCAGCATCGCCGGGAGCGGGGGCACAGATACGCAGTATTTT. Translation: CASSIAGSGGTDTQYF.